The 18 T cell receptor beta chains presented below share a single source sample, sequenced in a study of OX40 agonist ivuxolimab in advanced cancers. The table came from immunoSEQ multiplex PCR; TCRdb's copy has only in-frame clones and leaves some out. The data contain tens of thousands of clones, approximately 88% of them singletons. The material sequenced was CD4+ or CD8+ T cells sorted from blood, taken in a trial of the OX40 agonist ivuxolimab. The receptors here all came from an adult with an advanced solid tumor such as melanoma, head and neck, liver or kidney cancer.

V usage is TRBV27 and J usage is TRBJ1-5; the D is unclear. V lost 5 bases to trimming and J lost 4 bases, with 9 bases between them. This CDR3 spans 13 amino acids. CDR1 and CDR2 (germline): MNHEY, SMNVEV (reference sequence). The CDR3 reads CASSPTRNQPQHF. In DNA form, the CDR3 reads TGTGCCAGCAGTCCTACGCGAAATCAGCCCCAGCATTTT.

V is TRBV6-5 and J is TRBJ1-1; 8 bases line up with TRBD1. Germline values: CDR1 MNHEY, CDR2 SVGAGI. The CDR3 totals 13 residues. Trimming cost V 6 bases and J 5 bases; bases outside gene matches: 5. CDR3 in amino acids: CASSQDRETEAFF. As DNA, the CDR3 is TGTGCCAGCAGCCAGGACAGGGAAACTGAAGCTTTCTTT.

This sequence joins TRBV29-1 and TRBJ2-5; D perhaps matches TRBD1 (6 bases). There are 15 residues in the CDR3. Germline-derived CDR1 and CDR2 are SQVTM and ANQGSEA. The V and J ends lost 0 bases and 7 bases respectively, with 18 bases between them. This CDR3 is CSVEDLAGGFRTQYF. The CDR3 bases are TGCAGCGTTGAAGATCTAGCTGGGGGCTTTCGGACCCAGTACTTC. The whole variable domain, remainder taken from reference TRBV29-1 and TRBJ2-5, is SAVISQKPSRDICQRGTSLTIQCQVDSQVTMMFWYRQQPGQSLTLIATANQGSEATYESGFVIDKFPISRPNLTFSTLTVSNMSPEDSSIYLCSVEDLAGGFRTQYFGPGTRLLVL.

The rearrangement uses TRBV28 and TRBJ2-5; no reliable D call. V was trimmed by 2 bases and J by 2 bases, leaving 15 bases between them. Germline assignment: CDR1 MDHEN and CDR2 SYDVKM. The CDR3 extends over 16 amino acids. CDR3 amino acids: CASSLQGSRVQETQYF. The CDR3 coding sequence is TGTGCCAGCAGTTTACAAGGTTCTCGGGTTCAAGAGACCCAGTACTTC.

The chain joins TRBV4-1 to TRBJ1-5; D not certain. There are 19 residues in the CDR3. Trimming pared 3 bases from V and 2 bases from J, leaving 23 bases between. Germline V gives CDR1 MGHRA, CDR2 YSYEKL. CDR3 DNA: TGCGCCAGCAGCCATTCCCCCTTCCAAGTAGGGTCGGGCAATCAGCCCCAGCATTTT. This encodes CASSHSPFQVGSGNQPQHF.

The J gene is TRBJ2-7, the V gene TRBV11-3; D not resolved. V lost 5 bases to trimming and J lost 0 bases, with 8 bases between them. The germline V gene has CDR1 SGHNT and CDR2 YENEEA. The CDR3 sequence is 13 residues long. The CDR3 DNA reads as TGTGCCAGCAGCCCCCTTGGCTCCTACGAGCAGTACTTC. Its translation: CASSPLGSYEQYF.

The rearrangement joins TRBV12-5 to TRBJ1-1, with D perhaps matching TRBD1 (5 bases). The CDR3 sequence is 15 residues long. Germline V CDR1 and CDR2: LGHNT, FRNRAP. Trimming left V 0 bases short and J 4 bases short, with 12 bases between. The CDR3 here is CASGLVGPRGTEAFF. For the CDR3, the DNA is TGTGCTAGTGGTTTGGTAGGGCCTAGGGGCACTGAAGCTTTCTTT.

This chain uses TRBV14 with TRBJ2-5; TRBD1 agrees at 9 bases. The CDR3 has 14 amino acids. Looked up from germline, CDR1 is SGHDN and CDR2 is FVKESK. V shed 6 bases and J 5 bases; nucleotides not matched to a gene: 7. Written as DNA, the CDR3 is TGTGCCAGCAGGGGATCCGGGACAGGGGAGACCCAGTACTTC. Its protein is CASRGSGTGETQYF.

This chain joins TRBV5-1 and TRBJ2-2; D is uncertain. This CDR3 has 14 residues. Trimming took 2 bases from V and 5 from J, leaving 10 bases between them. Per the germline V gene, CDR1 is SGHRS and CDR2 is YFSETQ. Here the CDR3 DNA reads TGCGCCAGCAGCTTTTCTCTGGGTACCGGGGAGCTGTTTTTT. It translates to CASSFSLGTGELFF.

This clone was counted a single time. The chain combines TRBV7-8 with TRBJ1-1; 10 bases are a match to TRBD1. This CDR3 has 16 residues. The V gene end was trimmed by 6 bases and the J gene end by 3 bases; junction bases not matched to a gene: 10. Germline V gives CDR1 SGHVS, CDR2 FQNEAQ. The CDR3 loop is CASSRRQGAKDTEAFF. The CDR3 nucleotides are TGTGCCAGCAGTCGACGACAGGGGGCGAAGGACACTGAAGCTTTCTTT.

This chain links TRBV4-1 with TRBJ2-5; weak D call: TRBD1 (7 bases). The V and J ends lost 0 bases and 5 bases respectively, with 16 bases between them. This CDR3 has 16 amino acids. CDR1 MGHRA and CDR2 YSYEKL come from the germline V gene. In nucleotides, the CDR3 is TGCGCCAGCAGCCAAGAGGCGAGACAGGGAGGCGAGACCCAGTACTTC. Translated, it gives CASSQEARQGGETQYF.

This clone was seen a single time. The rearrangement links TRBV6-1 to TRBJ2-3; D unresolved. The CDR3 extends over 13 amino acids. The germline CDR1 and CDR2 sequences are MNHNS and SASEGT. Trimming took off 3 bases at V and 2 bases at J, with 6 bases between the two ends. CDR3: CASSDLYTDTQYF. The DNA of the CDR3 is TGTGCCAGCAGTGATTTATACACAGATACGCAGTATTTT.

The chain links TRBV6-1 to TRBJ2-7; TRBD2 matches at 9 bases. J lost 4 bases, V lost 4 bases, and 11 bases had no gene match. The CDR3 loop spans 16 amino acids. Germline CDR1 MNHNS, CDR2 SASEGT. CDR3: CASSVSSSGAPYEQYF. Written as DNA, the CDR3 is TGTGCCAGCAGTGTGTCCTCTAGCGGGGCCCCGTACGAGCAGTACTTC.

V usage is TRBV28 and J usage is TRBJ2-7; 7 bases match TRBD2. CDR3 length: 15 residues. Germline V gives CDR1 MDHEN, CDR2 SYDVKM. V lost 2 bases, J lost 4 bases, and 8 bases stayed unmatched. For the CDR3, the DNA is TGTGCCAGCAGTTTAAGCGGGACGGGCTTGTACGAGCAGTACTTC. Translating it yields CASSLSGTGLYEQYF.

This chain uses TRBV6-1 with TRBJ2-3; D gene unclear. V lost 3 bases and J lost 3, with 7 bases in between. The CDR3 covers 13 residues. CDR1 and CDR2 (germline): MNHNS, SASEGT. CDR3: CASSDSPTDTQYF. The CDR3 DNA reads TGTGCCAGCAGTGATTCGCCAACAGATACGCAGTATTTT.

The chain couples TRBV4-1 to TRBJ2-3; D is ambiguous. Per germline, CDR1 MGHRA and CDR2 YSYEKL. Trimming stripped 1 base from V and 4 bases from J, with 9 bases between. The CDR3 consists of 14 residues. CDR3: CASSQGNSADTQYF. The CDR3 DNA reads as TGCGCCAGCAGCCAAGGAAACAGCGCAGATACGCAGTATTTT.

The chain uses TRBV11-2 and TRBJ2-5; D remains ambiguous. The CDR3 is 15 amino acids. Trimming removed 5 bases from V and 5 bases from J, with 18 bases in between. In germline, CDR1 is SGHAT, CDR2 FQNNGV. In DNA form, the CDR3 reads TGTGCCAGCAGCCCGGCGAGAGCCGGTAGGGAGACCCAGTACTTC. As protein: CASSPARAGRETQYF.

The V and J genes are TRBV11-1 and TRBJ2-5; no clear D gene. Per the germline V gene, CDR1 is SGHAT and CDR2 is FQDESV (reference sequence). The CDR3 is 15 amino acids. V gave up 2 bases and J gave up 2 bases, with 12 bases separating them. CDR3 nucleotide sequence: TGTGCCAGCAGCTTACTTCTGAACTTACAAGAGACCCAGTACTTC. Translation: CASSLLLNLQETQYF.